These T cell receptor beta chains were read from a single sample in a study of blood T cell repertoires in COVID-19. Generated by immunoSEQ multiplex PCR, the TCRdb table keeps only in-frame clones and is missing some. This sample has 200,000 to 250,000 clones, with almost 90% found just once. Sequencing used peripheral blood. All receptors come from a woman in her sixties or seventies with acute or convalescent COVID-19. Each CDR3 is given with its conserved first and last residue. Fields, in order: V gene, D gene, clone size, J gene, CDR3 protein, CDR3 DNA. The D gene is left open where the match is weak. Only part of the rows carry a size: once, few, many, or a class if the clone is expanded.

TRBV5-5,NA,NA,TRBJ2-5,CASSLVAGSETQYF,TGTGCCAGCAGCTTGGTAGCAGGGTCAGAGACCCAGTACTTC
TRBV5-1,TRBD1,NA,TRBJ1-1,CASSLDPGGLIDTEAFF,TGCGCCAGCAGCTTGGATCCAGGGGGCTTAATCGACACTGAAGCTTTCTTT
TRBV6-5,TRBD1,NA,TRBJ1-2,CASSYLQGASGYTF,TGTGCCAGCAGTTACCTACAGGGGGCAAGTGGCTACACCTTC
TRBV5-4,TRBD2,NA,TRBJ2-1,CASSLGLAGGVNEQFF,TGTGCCAGCAGCCTCGGACTAGCGGGGGGGGTGAATGAGCAGTTCTTC
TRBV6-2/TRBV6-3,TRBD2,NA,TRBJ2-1,CASSLAGLESNEQFF,TGTGCCAGCAGTCTCGCGGGACTAGAGTCCAATGAGCAGTTCTTC
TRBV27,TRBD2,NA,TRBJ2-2,CASSSRTSGGRMFPGELFF,TGTGCCAGCAGTTCCCGGACTAGCGGGGGGCGTATGTTTCCCGGGGAGCTGTTTTTT
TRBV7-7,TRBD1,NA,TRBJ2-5,CASSPIRQGVMETQYF,TGTGCCAGCAGCCCAATTAGACAGGGGGTAATGGAGACCCAGTACTTC
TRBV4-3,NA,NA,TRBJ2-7,CASSQAPRYEQYF,TGCGCCAGCAGCCAAGCCCCTCGGTACGAGCAGTACTTC
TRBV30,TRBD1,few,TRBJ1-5,CAWSVQGVYSNQPQHF,TGTGCCTGGAGTGTACAGGGGGTCTATAGCAATCAGCCCCAGCATTTT
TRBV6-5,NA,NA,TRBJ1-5,CASRVLTGSNQPQHF,TGTGCCAGCAGAGTACTGACGGGGAGCAATCAGCCCCAGCATTTT
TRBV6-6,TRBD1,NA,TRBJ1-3,CASSYSGTGGGNTIYF,TGTGCCAGCAGTTACTCCGGGACAGGGGGTGGAAACACCATATATTTT
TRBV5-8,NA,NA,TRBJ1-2,CASSLAAGYNYGYTF,TGTGCCAGCAGCTTGGCCGCAGGATACAACTATGGCTACACCTTC
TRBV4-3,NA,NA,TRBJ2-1,CASSQDAQGAINEQFF,TGCGCCAGCAGCCAAGATGCCCAAGGGGCCATCAATGAGCAGTTCTTC
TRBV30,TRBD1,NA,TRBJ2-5,CAWGGRTGYQETQYF,TGTGCCTGGGGGGGAAGGACAGGGTACCAAGAGACCCAGTACTTC
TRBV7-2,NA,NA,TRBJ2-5,CASSSGSLQETQYF,TGTGCCAGCAGCTCCGGGAGCCTCCAAGAGACCCAGTACTTC
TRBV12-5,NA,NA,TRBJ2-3,CASGLASGPTGRHRDTQYF,TGTGCTAGTGGTTTGGCCTCCGGCCCAACGGGGAGGCACCGGGATACGCAGTATTTT
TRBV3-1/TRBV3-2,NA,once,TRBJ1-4,CASRLRGTNEKLFF,TGTGCCAGCAGACTCAGGGGAACTAATGAAAAACTGTTTTTT
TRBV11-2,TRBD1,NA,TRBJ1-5,CASSRTGGNQPQHF,TGTGCCAGCAGCCGGACAGGGGGCAATCAGCCCCAGCATTTT
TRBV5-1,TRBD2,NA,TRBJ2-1,CASSLLGLDYNEQFF,TGCGCCAGCAGCTTGCTGGGACTAGATTACAATGAGCAGTTCTTC
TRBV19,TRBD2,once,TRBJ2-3,CASSIVTSGRGNTQYF,TGTGCCAGTAGTATAGTAACTAGCGGGAGGGGGAATACGCAGTATTTT
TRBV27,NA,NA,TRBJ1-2,CASSTLTGSSGYTF,TGTGCCAGCAGTACCCTCACGGGGAGCAGTGGCTACACCTTC
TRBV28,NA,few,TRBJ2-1,CASSSVWSASSYNEQFF,TGTGCCAGCAGTTCCGTCTGGAGCGCCAGCTCCTACAATGAGCAGTTCTTC